Each of the 26 T cell receptor beta chains below was sequenced from the same sample in a study of cytotoxic CD8 clonotypes in ibrutinib-treated CLL (TCRdb year 2021). According to the study, the label for this sample's time point signals: progressive disease on ibrutinib. Library generation was performed with the immunoSEQ multiplex PCR assay. TCRdb re-hosts the immuneACCESS table, in-frame sequences only. Its copies lack some clones; in the studies checked, an unresolved V gene accounts for under half of them, and the cause for the rest is not known. The sample has around 77,000 clones on record, around 82% of them singletons. The top ten constitute 7.7% of the sample. The input for sequencing was PBMCs, taken at disease progression, from a patient treated with ibrutinib. These TCRs come from a human donor with chronic lymphocytic leukemia.

The chain carries TRBV2 and TRBJ2-1, with 7 nucleotides matching TRBD1. The CDR3 length is 15 residues. V was clipped by 6 bases and J by 4 bases; unmatched bases: 9. In germline, CDR1 is SNHLY, CDR2 FYNNEI. The CDR3, as DNA: TGTGCCAGCAGCCCGGACAGGTCGGCGTACAATGAGCAGTTCTTC. Its protein is CASSPDRSAYNEQFF. Based on the CDR3 plus reference TRBV2 and TRBJ2-1, the full variable domain is EPEVTQTPSHQVTQMGQEVILRCVPISNHLYFYWYRQILGQKVEFLVSFYNNEISEKSEIFDDQFSVERPDGSNFTLKIRSTKLEDSAMYFCASSPDRSAYNEQFFGPGTRLTVL.

The chain couples TRBV7-9 to TRBJ2-7; 10 bases map to TRBD1. The germline V gene encodes CDR1 SEHNR and CDR2 FQNEAQ (reference sequence). This CDR3 comprises 14 residues. V was clipped by 5 bases and J by 4 bases; unmatched bases: 5. The CDR3 here is CASSTGQGSYEQYF. CDR3 in DNA: TGTGCCAGCAGCACGGGACAGGGGTCTTACGAGCAGTACTTC.

This chain's CDR3 is CASRPGQGSNQPQHF. The CDR3, as DNA: TGTGCCAGCAGACCGGGACAGGGGAGCAATCAGCCCCAGCATTTT. The chain employs TRBV6-5 and TRBJ1-5, with 10 bases matching TRBD1. The CDR3 is made up of 15 amino acids. J gave up 1 base and V 6 bases, and 3 bases lay outside the gene matches. The germline gives CDR1 MNHEY, CDR2 SVGAGI.

CDR3 amino acids: CASSLSELARLTDTQYF. CDR3 nucleotides: TGTGCCAGCAGTTTAAGCGAGCTAGCGCGCCTCACAGATACGCAGTATTTT. The genes are TRBV27 and TRBJ2-3; possibly TRBD2 for D (6 bases). This CDR3 region has 17 residues. Germline V CDR1 and CDR2: MNHEY, SMNVEV (reference sequence). The ends were cut back, 2 bases at V and 2 bases at J, with 17 bases in the middle.

The chain couples TRBV5-1 to TRBJ1-4; D gene unclear. The germline V gene has CDR1 SGHRS and CDR2 YFSETQ. CDR3 length: 12 residues. Trimming shortened V by 4 bases and J by 4 bases, and 5 bases separated the two germline ends. The CDR3 spells CASSGSNEKLFF. CDR3 in DNA: TGCGCCAGCAGCGGCAGTAATGAAAAACTGTTTTTT.

CDR3 nucleotide sequence: TGTGCCATCAGTGAGGGACAGGGCTGGGTATCTGAAGCTTTCTTT. Translation: CAISEGQGWVSEAFF. The chain employs TRBV10-3 and TRBJ1-1, with 8 positions matching TRBD1. CDR1 is ENHRY and CDR2 is SYGVKD in the germline V gene. J was trimmed by 6 bases and V by 2 bases; bases with no gene match: 8. CDR3 length equals 15 residues.

The chain joins TRBV30 to TRBJ2-7; 10 bases map to TRBD1. The V and J ends lost 1 base and 6 bases, in that order; junction bases with no gene match: 15. CDR3 length equals 17 residues. Germline CDR1 is GTSNPN and CDR2 is SVGIG (reference sequence). The CDR3 DNA reads TGTGCCTGGAGTGGCCTCGATTCGGGACAGGGGACTCTCGAGCAGTACTTC. Translating it yields CAWSGLDSGQGTLEQYF. Supplemented by reference TRBV30 and TRBJ2-7, the full variable domain reads SQTIHQWPATLVQPVGSPLSLECTVEGTSNPNLYWYRQAAGRGLQLLFYSVGIGQISSEVPQNLSASRPQDRQFILSSKKLLLSDSGFYLCAWSGLDSGQGTLEQYFGPGTRLTVT.

The chain recombines TRBV4-1 with TRBJ1-5; 9 nucleotides align to TRBD1. This CDR3 spans 17 amino acids. Germline assignment: CDR1 MGHRA and CDR2 YSYEKL. Unmatched junction bases numbered 10, after V lost 3 bases and J lost 4 bases. CDR3 in amino acids: CASSQGQGPYLNQPQHF. CDR3 in DNA: TGCGCCAGCAGCCAGGGACAGGGACCGTACCTGAATCAGCCCCAGCATTTT.

The V and J genes are TRBV5-6 and TRBJ1-2, with D unresolved. The CDR3 length is 12 residues. Trimming took off 0 bases at V and 3 bases at J, with 3 bases between the two ends. Germline V gene data show CDR1 as SGHDT and CDR2 as YYEEEE. The CDR3, as DNA: TGTGCCAGCAGCTTGGGACACTATGGCTACACCTTC. It yields the protein CASSLGHYGYTF. Together with reference TRBV5-6 and TRBJ1-2, the CDR3 gives the full variable domain: DAGVTQSPTHLIKTRGQQVTLRCSPKSGHDTVSWYQQALGQGPQFIFQYYEEEERQRGNFPDRFSGHQFPNYSSELNVNALLLGDSALYLCASSLGHYGYTFGSGTRLTVV.

This clone was counted a few times. The chain is built from TRBV10-3 and TRBJ1-1; no definite D call. Germline V lookup: CDR1 ENHRY, CDR2 SYGVKD. The CDR3 has 14 amino acids. V lost 5 bases and J lost 0, with 10 bases in between. CDR3 amino acids: CAISPNSMNTEAFF. The CDR3 DNA sequence: TGTGCCATCAGTCCGAACAGCATGAACACTGAAGCTTTCTTT.

This chain joins TRBV30 and TRBJ1-5, with a weak D call TRBD1 (5 bases). V was clipped by 0 bases and J by 4 bases, with 10 bases between them. Germline CDR1 reads GTSNPN; CDR2 reads SVGIG (reference sequence). CDR3 length: 14 residues. The CDR3 loop reads CAWSVYRGNQPQHF. The CDR3 region has the DNA TGTGCCTGGAGTGTATATAGGGGAAATCAGCCCCAGCATTTT.

The rearrangement links TRBV10-3 to TRBJ2-6; the match to TRBD1 covers 7 bases. CDR1 ENHRY and CDR2 SYGVKD come from the germline V gene. Trimming at V came to 6 bases and at J to 4 bases, leaving 6 bases not matched to a gene. This CDR3 contains 15 residues. CDR3 coding DNA: TGTGCCATCAGGTTACAGGGGACCGGGGCCAACGTCCTGACTTTC. Translation: CAIRLQGTGANVLTF.

This clone has a handful of counts. V usage is TRBV5-1 and J usage is TRBJ2-1; TRBD2 aligns across 13 bases. There are 14 residues in the CDR3. Germline CDR1 is SGHRS and CDR2 is YFSETQ. V shed 7 bases, J shed 7 bases, and the junction held 5 bases outside the gene matches. CDR3 sequence reads: CASAATSGRNEQFF. CDR3 nucleotide sequence: TGCGCCAGCGCCGCGACTAGCGGGAGGAATGAGCAGTTCTTC. The variable domain in full, completed from reference TRBV5-1 and TRBJ2-1, reads KAGVTQTPRYLIKTRGQQVTLSCSPISGHRSVSWYQQTPGQGLQFLFEYFSETQRNKGNFPGRFSGRQFSNSRSEMNVSTLELGDSALYLCASAATSGRNEQFFGPGTRLTVL.

The rearrangement joins TRBV6-5 to TRBJ2-7, with TRBD1 identical over 9 bases. The V gene end was trimmed by 4 bases and the J gene end by 1 base; junction bases not matched to a gene: 8. CDR1 is MNHEY and CDR2 is SVGAGI in the germline V gene. The CDR3 has 16 residues. The CDR3, as DNA: TGTGCCAGCAGTTGGTGGGGGGGACAGGGTTCCTACGAGCAGTACTTC. This translates into CASSWWGGQGSYEQYF.

This clone was recorded a few times. The rearrangement links TRBV6-6 to TRBJ1-4, with D hard to call. Germline-derived CDR1 and CDR2 are MNHNY and SVGAGI (reference sequence). The V and J ends lost 9 bases and 4 bases respectively, with 12 bases between them. The CDR3 consists of 13 residues. The CDR3 loop is CASSWGRNEKLFF. The CDR3 nucleotides read TGTGCCAGTTCTTGGGGTCGTAATGAAAAACTGTTTTTT.

The J gene is TRBJ1-2, the V gene TRBV19; the match to TRBD1 covers 7 bases. This CDR3 is built from 15 residues. From germline, CDR1 is LNHDA and CDR2 SQIVND (reference sequence). J gave up 7 bases and V 4 bases, and 12 bases lay outside the gene matches. In nucleotides, the CDR3 is TGTGCCAGTAGTACCGGGACAGTGTATCTATCTGGCTACACCTTC. It translates to CASSTGTVYLSGYTF.

The V and J genes are TRBV28 and TRBJ1-3; TRBD1 might be the D (6 bases). Germline values: CDR1 MDHEN, CDR2 SYDVKM. V lost 0 bases and J lost 0, with 9 bases in between. There are 16 residues in the CDR3. The CDR3 DNA reads as TGTGCCAGCAGTTTATGGACAGGAGACTCTGGAAACACCATATATTTT. Translated: CASSLWTGDSGNTIYF. The full variable domain, in which reference TRBV28 and TRBJ1-3 provide the parts outside the CDR3, is DVKVTQSSRYLVKRTGEKVFLECVQDMDHENMFWYRQDPGLGLRLIYFSYDVKMKEKGDIPEGYSVSREKKERFSLILESASTNQTSMYLCASSLWTGDSGNTIYFGEGSWLTVV.

The chain joins TRBV18 to TRBJ2-2, with 10 bases fitting TRBD1. After removal of 5 bases from V and 7 bases from J, the junction contained 7 bases not matched to a gene. The CDR3 covers 15 residues. The germline CDR1 and CDR2 sequences are KGHSH and LQKENI. CDR3 loop: CASSSGQGSGGELFF. CDR3 bases: TGTGCCAGCTCATCGGGACAGGGGTCCGGCGGGGAGCTGTTTTTT.

This clone has just a few counts. This chain links TRBV6-1 with TRBJ1-2; D is undetermined. This CDR3 is 13 amino acids long. The germline V gene has CDR1 MNHNS and CDR2 SASEGT. Trimming cost V 9 bases and J 2 bases, with 13 bases left between them. CDR3 protein: CASGPQENYGYTF. The DNA for the CDR3 is TGTGCCAGTGGGCCCCAGGAGAACTATGGCTACACCTTC.

The rearrangement links TRBV29-1 to TRBJ1-2; D remains unclear. Germline CDR1 SQVTM, CDR2 ANQGSEA. The CDR3 runs 13 residues. Trimming removed 5 bases from V and 1 base from J, with 11 bases in between. The CDR3 coding sequence is TGCAGCGTTTCAAAGTTGTTTAACTATGGCTACACCTTC. Translating it yields CSVSKLFNYGYTF.

The V and J genes are TRBV7-9 and TRBJ1-1; the D gene is possibly TRBD1 (5 bases). V dropped 5 bases and J dropped 4 bases, with 11 bases sitting between them. From germline, CDR1 is SEHNR and CDR2 FQNEAQ (reference sequence). The CDR3 extends over 13 amino acids. This chain's CDR3 is CASSQRGFTEAFF. CDR3 nucleotide sequence: TGTGCCAGCAGCCAAAGGGGATTCACTGAAGCTTTCTTT.

The chain links TRBV2 to TRBJ1-1; TRBD1 matches at 8 bases. V lost 7 bases to trimming and J lost 4 bases; unmatched junction nucleotides: 2. The CDR3 is 12 residues long. Germline CDR1 is SNHLY and CDR2 is FYNNEI. CDR3 residues: CASTTGGTEAFF. In nucleotides, the CDR3 is TGTGCCAGCACTACAGGGGGCACTGAAGCTTTCTTT.

This sequence joins TRBV4-1 and TRBJ2-3; 9 positions match TRBD2. The V and J ends lost 4 bases and 2 bases, in that order; junction bases with no gene match: 10. This CDR3 contains 17 residues. Per germline, CDR1 MGHRA and CDR2 YSYEKL. The CDR3 bases are TGCGCCAGCAGCCGCTTCCCGGCGGGAGGGTACACAGATACGCAGTATTTT. Translating gives CASSRFPAGGYTDTQYF.

The CDR3 sequence: CASSLRQGGYNEQFF. CDR3 sequence (DNA): TGTGCCAGCAGCCTAAGACAGGGGGGTTACAATGAGCAGTTCTTC. The genes are TRBV5-6 and TRBJ2-1; 9 bases match TRBD1. Germline V gene sequence: CDR1 SGHDT, CDR2 YYEEEE. With V trimmed by 4 bases and J by 4 bases, 6 bases remained unmatched. The CDR3 consists of 15 residues.

V gene TRBV10-3 combines with J gene TRBJ1-3; 7 nucleotides match TRBD1. With 4 bases clipped from V and 8 bases from J, the junction kept 8 bases outside the gene matches. The CDR3 length is 14 residues. Germline loops: CDR1 ENHRY, CDR2 SYGVKD. CDR3 DNA sequence: TGTGCCATCAGTGTCGGCAGGGGGAAAGACACCATATATTTT. Translating gives CAISVGRGKDTIYF.

The gene calls are TRBV29-1 and TRBJ1-3, with D uncertain. This CDR3 is 14 amino acids long. V was shortened by 3 bases and J by 0 bases, with 9 bases between the two germline ends. The germline gives CDR1 SQVTM, CDR2 ANQGSEA. The CDR3 spells CSVERPNSGNTIYF. The CDR3 nucleotides read TGCAGCGTTGAGAGGCCTAACTCTGGAAACACCATATATTTT.